This TCR beta chain originates from a study of blood T cell repertoires in COVID-19. Study-wide background: Samples of COVID-19 (acute and convalescent) were obtained from the United States, Italy and Spain. In each case, the material was cDNA or gDNA derived from T cells, B-cell-depleted T cells, or PBMCs.

Study processing details: The assay estimated nucleated cells by amplifying reference gene primers. Using immunoSEQ multiplex PCR, the repertoire was profiled, and TCRdb retains in-frame clones only, with some absent. For V, J and clone size, that table is used; D and trimming come from the DNA. In the table there are approximately 120,000 clones, 81% of which are singletons. The V and J ends lost 4 bases and 7 bases, in that order; junction bases with no gene match: 5. Germline V lookup: CDR1 KGHDR, CDR2 SFDVKD. The length of the CDR3 is 15 residues. This chain connects TRBV24-1 to TRBJ2-7; TRBD2 aligns across 14 bases. This clonotype was obtained from a woman aged 45 to 65 with acute or convalescent COVID-19. Sequenced sample: peripheral blood. CDR3 sequence: CATSDPGLAGEEQYF. As DNA, the CDR3 is TGTGCCACCAGTGACCCGGGACTAGCGGGAGAAGAGCAGTACTTC.